One sample yielded the 11 T cell receptor beta chains listed below, sequenced in a study of cytomegalovirus exposure and HLA in healthy donors. This PCR relied on a set of 60 Vbeta primers and 13 Jbeta primers. TCRdb's copy holds only in-frame clones and misses some; the assay was immunoSEQ multiplex PCR. This sample contains over 100,000 clones. The sample was PBMCs. Receptors were obtained from a man aged 18 to 30 in good health and CMV-seronegative.

The chain couples TRBV28 to TRBJ1-1; D is perhaps TRBD1 (5 bases). CDR1 and CDR2 from the germline V gene are MDHEN and SYDVKM. V gave up 5 bases and J gave up 0 bases, with 10 bases separating them. This CDR3 contains 14 residues. The DNA for the CDR3 is TGTGCCAGCAGTCTGCGACAGTTGAACACTGAAGCTTTCTTT. Its protein product is CASSLRQLNTEAFF.

This chain joins TRBV4-1 and TRBJ1-1, with 8 bases aligning to TRBD1. Germline CDR1 MGHRA, CDR2 YSYEKL. The CDR3 extends over 15 amino acids. V shed 1 base and J 2 bases; nucleotides not matched to a gene: 3. DNA of the CDR3: TGCGCCAGCAGCCAAGCCGGGACAGGTAACACTGAAGCTTTCTTT. Translating it yields CASSQAGTGNTEAFF.

This chain joins TRBV27 and TRBJ2-1; TRBD1 is a possible D gene (6 bases). V gave up 3 bases and J gave up 2 bases, with 17 bases separating them. This CDR3 spans 17 amino acids. Germline lookup yields CDR1 MNHEY and CDR2 SMNVEV (reference sequence). The DNA of the CDR3 is TGTGCCAGCAGTTTCCAGATCCGGGACAATGCCTACAATGAGCAGTTCTTC. Its translation: CASSFQIRDNAYNEQFF.

The V and J genes are TRBV9 and TRBJ2-2; tentatively, D is TRBD2 (5 bases). This CDR3 is 16 amino acids long. CDR1 is SGDLS and CDR2 is YYNGEE in the germline V gene. The V end lost 3 bases, the J end lost 3 bases, and 15 bases lay between the germline ends. The CDR3 DNA sequence: TGTGCCAGCAGCGGCCAAGCTCGGGGAGACACCGGGGAGCTGTTTTTT. Amino acid sequence: CASSGQARGDTGELFF.

The chain combines TRBV28 with TRBJ2-2; D gene unclear. This CDR3 is built from 13 residues. Deletions cut 10 bases from V and 7 bases from J, with 16 bases between. Germline assignment: CDR1 MDHEN and CDR2 SYDVKM. The CDR3, as DNA: TGTGCCACTGCCTTCCGAGAGTTCGGGGAGCTGTTTTTT. Its translation is CATAFREFGELFF.

The chain combines TRBV19 with TRBJ2-3; D is perhaps TRBD1 (5 bases). The CDR3 sequence is 14 residues long. Germline CDR1 is LNHDA and CDR2 is SQIVND (reference sequence). The V gene lost 4 bases and the J gene lost 5 bases, with 13 bases spanning the gap. CDR3 sequence: CASSTQGFEDTQYF. Here the CDR3 DNA reads TGTGCCAGTAGTACTCAGGGATTCGAAGATACGCAGTATTTT.

The rearrangement joins TRBV10-3 to TRBJ1-6; D is unresolved. V was pared by 2 bases and J by 0 bases, with 5 bases between. The CDR3 runs 15 residues. Germline loops: CDR1 ENHRY, CDR2 SYGVKD. In DNA form, the CDR3 reads TGTGCCATCAGTGAGATTAGCTCCTATAATTCACCCCTCCACTTT. Encoded protein: CAISEISSYNSPLHF.

CDR3: CASSSGTAATNEKLFF. The CDR3 DNA follows: TGTGCCAGCAGTTCCGGGACAGCGGCAACTAATGAAAAACTGTTTTTT. The chain is built from TRBV28 and TRBJ1-4; 7 bases agree with TRBD1. V lost 4 bases and J lost 0; bases outside the gene matches: 5. CDR1 and CDR2 (germline): MDHEN, SYDVKM. The CDR3 spans 16 residues.

The gene calls are TRBV18 and TRBJ2-7; possibly TRBD2 for D (6 bases). CDR1 KGHSH and CDR2 LQKENI come from the germline V gene. The CDR3 covers 12 residues. Trimming removed 8 bases from V and 3 bases from J, with 11 bases in between. The CDR3 loop is CASGGSLYEQYF. DNA for the CDR3: TGTGCCAGCGGGGGGTCCCTCTACGAGCAGTACTTC. The whole variable domain, remainder taken from reference TRBV18 and TRBJ2-7, is NAGVMQNPRHLVRRRGQEARLRCSPMKGHSHVYWYRQLPEEGLKFMVYLQKENIIDESGMPKERFSAEFPKEGPSILRIQQVVRGDSAAYFCASGGSLYEQYFGPGTRLTVT.

The gene calls are TRBV19 and TRBJ1-5; D is uncertain. The CDR3 is 15 amino acids. Per the germline V gene, CDR1 is LNHDA and CDR2 is SQIVND (reference sequence). The V end was cut by 3 bases, the J end by 3 bases, with 12 bases between. The chain's CDR3 is CASSIRLRINQPQHF. For the CDR3, the DNA is TGTGCCAGTAGTATTCGGCTGAGGATCAATCAGCCCCAGCATTTT. Combining the CDR3 with reference TRBV19 and TRBJ1-5 gives the whole variable domain DGGITQSPKYLFRKEGQNVTLSCEQNLNHDAMYWYRQDPGQGLRLIYYSQIVNDFQKGDIAEGYSVSREKKESFPLTVTSAQKNPTAFYLCASSIRLRINQPQHFGDGTRLSIL.

V usage is TRBV7-2 and J usage is TRBJ1-5; D is perhaps TRBD1 (6 bases). The CDR3 consists of 13 residues. Trimming left V 5 bases short and J 5 bases short, with 10 bases between. Germline V gene data show CDR1 as SGHTA and CDR2 as FQGNSA. In DNA, the CDR3 is TGTGCCAGCAGCCCCAGGGGCGATCAGCCCCAGCATTTT. Protein product: CASSPRGDQPQHF.